Listed here is a single T cell receptor (beta chain). Its target is not known. The junction does not match germline at one end; this may be a read error. The data stem from a study of cytomegalovirus exposure and HLA in healthy donors. It was with 60 Vbeta and 13 Jbeta primers that the PCR ran. The repertoire was sequenced with immunoSEQ multiplex PCR; TCRdb's copy has only in-frame clones and lacks some. The sample shows about 130,000 clones, 85% of them seen only once. Study conclusions and caveats: Follow-up analysis found HLA locus-dependent TCR association rates, highest for DRB1 and lowest for HLA-C.

The CDR3 sequence is 13 residues long. CDR1 and CDR2 from the germline V gene are MDHEN and SYDVKM. The sequence came from a woman in her 30s in good health and CMV-seropositive. What was sequenced was PBMCs. The chain combines TRBV28 with TRBJ2-3; no reliable D call. The CDR3 DNA follows: TGTGCCAGCACTTTACCGGGCACAGATACGCAGTATTTT. Protein product: CASTLPGTDTQYF.